The clone carrying this TCR beta chain has only a few counts. Its antigen remains unidentified. The data were taken from a study of regulatory T cells in long-lasting Graves disease. The V end was cut by 6 bases, the J end by 8 bases, with 22 bases between. Germline-derived CDR1 and CDR2 are MDHEN and SYDVKM. The CDR3 has 15 residues. According to the study, TCR beta libraries were built with iRepertoire HTBI primers and CDR3-region Arm-PCR. Each CDR3 protein is one row after TCRdb ran MiXCR on the multiplex PCR reads. This table has under 500,000 distinct CDR3 sequences, around 21% appearing once. Time point of the sample: persistent/refractory GD, antithyroid drugs over 5 years with positive TRAb. Generation of the TCR library employed RNA extracted from PBMCs. Graves' disease diagnoses used American Thyroid Association guidelines. EDTA tubes received nine milliliters of drawn peripheral blood. Study-wide results and caveats: Among samples with persistent disease, TRBV28, TRBJ1-2 and TRBJ2-5 were favored.

Source: peripheral blood mononuclear cells (PBMCs), taken when the disease was refractory, from a patient treated with antithyroid drugs. The chain carries TRBV28 and TRBJ1-2; D is unclear. The sequence derives from a female donor with Graves disease. The CDR3 DNA follows: TGTGCCAGCAGGACCTTTGACGGCCTCTCGGGAGGCTACACCTTC. It codes for CASRTFDGLSGGYTF.